The T cell receptor beta chain described here comes from a study of T cells after yellow fever vaccination. The study's findings and limits: Relatively few clonotypes were ones that appeared in both CD4 and CD8 compartments. Abundant clonotypes from the bulk population could have been carried over as contaminants into FACS-sorted repertoires.

This clonotype was recorded a few times. As yet, its antigen is unknown. Via MiXCR, TCRdb re-called the 5' RACE reads, giving one row per CDR3 protein. The sample contains just under 600,000 distinct CDR3 sequences, roughly 14% of which appear only once. Germline CDR1 KGHDR, CDR2 SFDVKD. Trimming removed 4 bases from V and 3 bases from J; junction bases left unmatched: 1. The CDR3 has 13 residues. The J gene is TRBJ2-5, the V gene TRBV24-1, with TRBD1 identical over 7 bases. The sequenced sample was PBMCs, obtained on the day of the yellow fever booster vaccination. This sequence originates from a man aged 30 to 45 who received the YFV17D yellow fever vaccine. The CDR3 is CATSETGKETQYF. The CDR3 DNA sequence: TGTGCCACCAGTGAGACAGGGAAAGAGACCCAGTACTTC.